The next 6 T cell receptor beta chains were all read from a single sample in a study of beta chain features in type 1 diabetes. Since all of the isolated RNA was reverse transcribed, expressed TCRB transcripts were what got sequenced. Repertoires were generated with immunoSEQ multiplex PCR, while TCRdb's copy carries only in-frame clones and drops some. The data contain hundreds of thousands of clones, approximately 15% of them singletons. Sequencing was done on a sample of naive CD4+ T cells from blood. The receptors stem from a man younger than 45 in good health.

This chain links TRBV7-6 with TRBJ2-7; TRBD2 matches at 10 bases. Looked up from germline, CDR1 is SGHVS and CDR2 is FNYEAQ. V lost 5 bases to trimming and J lost 4 bases; unmatched junction nucleotides: 11. CDR3 size: 16 residues. The CDR3: CASSPGLAGEWYEQYF. The DNA for the CDR3 is TGTGCCAGCAGCCCGGGGCTAGCGGGGGAATGGTACGAGCAGTACTTC.

This clone appeared a few times. CDR3 sequence (DNA): TGTGCCAGCAGCCCCGGGACAGGGGGCGGTGAGCAGTTCTTC. Residues: CASSPGTGGGEQFF. The V and J genes are TRBV7-2 and TRBJ2-1; 12 positions match TRBD1. Germline assignment: CDR1 SGHTA and CDR2 FQGNSA. J was trimmed by 9 bases and V by 5 bases; bases with no gene match: 5. This CDR3 has 14 residues.

This clone was recorded a few times. The chain employs TRBV19 and TRBJ1-1; 8 bases are shared with TRBD1. V was pared by 5 bases and J by 6 bases, with 11 bases of the junction left unmatched. The CDR3 runs to 15 residues. Germline CDR1 LNHDA, CDR2 SQIVND (reference sequence). In DNA, the CDR3 is TGTGCCAGTAGTGTGTCCCGGGACAGGCGCGCTGAAGCTTTCTTT. Its translation is CASSVSRDRRAEAFF.

This clone was seen only a few times. V usage is TRBV6-6 and J usage is TRBJ2-7; D remains ambiguous. Germline values: CDR1 MNHNY, CDR2 SVGAGI (reference sequence). V lost 8 bases and J lost 0, with 5 bases in between. This CDR3 spans 11 amino acids. The CDR3 DNA follows: TGTGCCAGCGGTGACTCCTACGAGCAGTACGTC. This sequence encodes CASGDSYEQYV.

This chain joins TRBV9 and TRBJ2-1; no definite D call. There are 15 residues in the CDR3. Germline CDR1 is SGDLS and CDR2 is YYNGEE. Trimming pared 0 bases from V and 7 bases from J, leaving 14 bases between. CDR3 sequence reads: CASSVAEGIGNEQFF. Here the CDR3 DNA reads TGTGCCAGCAGCGTAGCGGAAGGGATAGGGAATGAGCAGTTCTTC.

This chain joins TRBV7-2 and TRBJ1-6, with 8 nucleotides matching TRBD1. This CDR3 region has 15 residues. Looked up from germline, CDR1 is SGHTA and CDR2 is FQGNSA. Trimming removed 5 bases from V and 9 bases from J; junction bases left unmatched: 9. CDR3 nucleotide sequence: TGTGCCAGCAGCCAGGGGGACAGGATGAGTTCACCCCTCCACTTT. Its translation: CASSQGDRMSSPLHF.